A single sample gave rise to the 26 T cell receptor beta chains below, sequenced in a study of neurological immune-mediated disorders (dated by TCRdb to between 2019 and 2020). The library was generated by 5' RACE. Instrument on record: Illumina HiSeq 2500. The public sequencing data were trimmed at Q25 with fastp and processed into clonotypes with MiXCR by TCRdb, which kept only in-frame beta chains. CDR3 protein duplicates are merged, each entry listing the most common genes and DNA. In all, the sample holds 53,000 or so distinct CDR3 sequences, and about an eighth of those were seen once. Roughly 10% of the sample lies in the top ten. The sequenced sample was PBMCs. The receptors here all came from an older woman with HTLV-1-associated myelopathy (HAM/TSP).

CDR3 sequence (DNA): TGCGCCACCGGGACAGGGGGGATAGGCACTGAAGCTTTCTTT. Its translation is CATGTGGIGTEAFF. The rearrangement uses TRBV5-1 and TRBJ1-1, with 11 bases identical to TRBD1. The CDR3 is made up of 14 amino acids. Germline V gene lookup returns CDR1 SGHRS and CDR2 YFSETQ. The trim removed 9 bases at V and 4 bases at J, leaving 8 bases unmatched.

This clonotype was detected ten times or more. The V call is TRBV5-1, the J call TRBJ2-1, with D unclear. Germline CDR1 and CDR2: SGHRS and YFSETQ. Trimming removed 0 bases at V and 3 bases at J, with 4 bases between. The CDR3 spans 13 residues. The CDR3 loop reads CASSLGGYNEQFF. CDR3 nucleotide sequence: TGCGCCAGCAGCTTGGGGGGCTACAATGAGCAGTTCTTC.

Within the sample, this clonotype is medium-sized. As DNA, the CDR3 is TGCGCCAGCACCGGGGGTTTCGCGAACACCGGGGAGCTGTTTTTT. This encodes CASTGGFANTGELFF. The V call is TRBV5-1, the J call TRBJ2-2, with D maybe TRBD2 (6 bases). The germline V and J ends were trimmed by 6 bases and 0 bases, with 12 bases remaining between them. The CDR3 extends over 15 amino acids. The germline V gene has CDR1 SGHRS and CDR2 YFSETQ.

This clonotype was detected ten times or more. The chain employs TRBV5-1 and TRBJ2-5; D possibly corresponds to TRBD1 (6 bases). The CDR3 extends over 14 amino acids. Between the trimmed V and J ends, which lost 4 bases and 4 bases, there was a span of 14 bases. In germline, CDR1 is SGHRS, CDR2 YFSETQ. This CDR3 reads CASSTTGLGETQYF. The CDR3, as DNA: TGCGCCAGCAGCACTACAGGGTTGGGAGAGACCCAGTACTTC.

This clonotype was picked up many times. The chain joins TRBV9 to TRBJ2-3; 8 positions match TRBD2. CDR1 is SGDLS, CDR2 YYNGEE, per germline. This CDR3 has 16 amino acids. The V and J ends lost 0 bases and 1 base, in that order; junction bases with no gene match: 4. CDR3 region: CASSVALREGTDTQYF. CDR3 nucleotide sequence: TGTGCCAGCAGCGTAGCTTTGCGGGAGGGCACAGATACGCAGTATTTT.

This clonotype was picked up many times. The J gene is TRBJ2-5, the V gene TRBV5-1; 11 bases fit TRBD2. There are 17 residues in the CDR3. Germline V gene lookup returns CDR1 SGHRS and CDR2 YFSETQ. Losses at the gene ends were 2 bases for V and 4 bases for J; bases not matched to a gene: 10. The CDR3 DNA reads TGCGCCAGCAGCTTCGGACTAGCGGGCCTCCGAGGAGAGACCCAGTACTTC. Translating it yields CASSFGLAGLRGETQYF. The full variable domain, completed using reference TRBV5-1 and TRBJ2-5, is KAGVTQTPRYLIKTRGQQVTLSCSPISGHRSVSWYQQTPGQGLQFLFEYFSETQRNKGNFPGRFSGRQFSNSRSEMNVSTLELGDSALYLCASSFGLAGLRGETQYFGPGTRLLVL.

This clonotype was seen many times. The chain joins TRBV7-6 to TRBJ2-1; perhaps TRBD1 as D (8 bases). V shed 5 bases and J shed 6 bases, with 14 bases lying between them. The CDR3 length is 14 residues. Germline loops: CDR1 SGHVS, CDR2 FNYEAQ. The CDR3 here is CASSLTGGGNEQFF. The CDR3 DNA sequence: TGTGCCAGCAGCCTCACAGGGGGGGGCAATGAGCAGTTCTTC.

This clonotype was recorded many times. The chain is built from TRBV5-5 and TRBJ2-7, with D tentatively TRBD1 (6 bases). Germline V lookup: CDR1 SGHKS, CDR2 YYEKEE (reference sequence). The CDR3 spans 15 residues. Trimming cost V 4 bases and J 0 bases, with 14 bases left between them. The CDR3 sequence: CASSRIPDSSYEQYF. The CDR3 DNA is TGTGCCAGCAGCCGTATCCCGGACAGCTCCTACGAGCAGTACTTC.

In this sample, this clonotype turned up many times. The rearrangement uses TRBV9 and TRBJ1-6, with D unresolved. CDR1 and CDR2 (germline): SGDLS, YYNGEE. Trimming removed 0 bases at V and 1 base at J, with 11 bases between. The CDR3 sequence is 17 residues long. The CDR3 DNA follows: TGTGCCAGCAGCGTAGAGATCAGGTTTTCCTATAATTCACCCCTCCACTTT. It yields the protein CASSVEIRFSYNSPLHF.

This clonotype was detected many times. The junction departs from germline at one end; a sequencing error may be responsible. CDR3 DNA sequence: TGTGCCAGCAGCTTAGCCGACAGGGGGCGTGGCACTGAAACTTTCTTT. Amino acid sequence: CASSLADRGRGTETFF. This chain joins TRBV7-9 and TRBJ1-1; TRBD1 agrees at 10 bases. Germline V gives CDR1 SEHNR, CDR2 FQNEAQ (reference sequence). The length of the CDR3 is 16 residues.

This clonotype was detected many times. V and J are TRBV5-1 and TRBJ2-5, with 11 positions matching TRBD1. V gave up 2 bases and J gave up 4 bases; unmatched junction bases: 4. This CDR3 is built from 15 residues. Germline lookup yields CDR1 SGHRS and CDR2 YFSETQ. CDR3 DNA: TGCGCCAGCAGCTTTGGAGGGACAGGGGGAGAGACCCAGTACTTC. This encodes CASSFGGTGGETQYF. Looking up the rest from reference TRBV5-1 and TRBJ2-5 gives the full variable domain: KAGVTQTPRYLIKTRGQQVTLSCSPISGHRSVSWYQQTPGQGLQFLFEYFSETQRNKGNFPGRFSGRQFSNSRSEMNVSTLELGDSALYLCASSFGGTGGETQYFGPGTRLLVL.

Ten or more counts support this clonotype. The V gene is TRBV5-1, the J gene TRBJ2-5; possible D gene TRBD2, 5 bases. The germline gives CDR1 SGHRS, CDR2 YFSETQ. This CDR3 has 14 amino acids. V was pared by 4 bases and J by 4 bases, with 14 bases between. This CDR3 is CASSQGNRGETQYF. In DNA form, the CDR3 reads TGCGCCAGCAGCCAAGGGAACCGGGGAGAGACCCAGTACTTC.

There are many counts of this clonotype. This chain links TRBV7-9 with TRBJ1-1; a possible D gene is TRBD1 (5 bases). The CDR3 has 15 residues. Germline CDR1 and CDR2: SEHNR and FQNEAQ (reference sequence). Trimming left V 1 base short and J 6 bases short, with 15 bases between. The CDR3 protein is CASSLEVGELSEAFF. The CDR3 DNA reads TGTGCCAGCAGCTTAGAGGTAGGGGAATTATCTGAAGCTTTCTTT.

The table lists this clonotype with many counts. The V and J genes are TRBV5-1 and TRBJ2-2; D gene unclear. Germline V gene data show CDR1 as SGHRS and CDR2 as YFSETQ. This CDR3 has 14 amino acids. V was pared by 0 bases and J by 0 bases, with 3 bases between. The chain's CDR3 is CASSLGANTGELFF. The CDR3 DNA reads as TGCGCCAGCAGCTTGGGGGCGAACACCGGGGAGCTGTTTTTT.

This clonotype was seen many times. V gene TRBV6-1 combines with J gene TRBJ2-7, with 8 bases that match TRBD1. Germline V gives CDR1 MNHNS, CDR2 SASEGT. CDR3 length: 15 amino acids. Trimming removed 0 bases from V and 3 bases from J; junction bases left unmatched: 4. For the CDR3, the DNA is TGTGCCAGCAGTGAAGCCGAGACAGGGGACTACGAGCAGTACTTC. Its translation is CASSEAETGDYEQYF.

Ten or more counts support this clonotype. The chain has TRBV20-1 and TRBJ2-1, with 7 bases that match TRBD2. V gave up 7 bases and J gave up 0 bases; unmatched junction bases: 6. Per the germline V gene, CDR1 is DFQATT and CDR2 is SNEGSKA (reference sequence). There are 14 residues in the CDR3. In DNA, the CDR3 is TGCAGTGGCAGACTAGCAGACTCCTACAATGAGCAGTTCTTC. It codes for CSGRLADSYNEQFF.

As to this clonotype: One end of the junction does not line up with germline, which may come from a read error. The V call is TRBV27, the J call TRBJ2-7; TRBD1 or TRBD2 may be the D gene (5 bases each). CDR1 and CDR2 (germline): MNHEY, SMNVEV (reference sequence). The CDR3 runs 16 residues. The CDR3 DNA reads TGTGCCAGCGGCGATGGGGCGGGCCGAACCCACTACGAGAAGTACTTC. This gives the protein CASGDGAGRTHYEKYF.

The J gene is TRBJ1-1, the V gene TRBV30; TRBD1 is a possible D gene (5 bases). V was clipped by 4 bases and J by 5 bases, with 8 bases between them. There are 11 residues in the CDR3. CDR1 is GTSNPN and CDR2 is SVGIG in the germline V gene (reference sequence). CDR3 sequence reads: CAWTGRTEAFF. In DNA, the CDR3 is TGTGCCTGGACAGGGCGGACTGAAGCTTTCTTT. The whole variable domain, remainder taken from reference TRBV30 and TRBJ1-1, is SQTIHQWPATLVQPVGSPLSLECTVEGTSNPNLYWYRQAAGRGLQLLFYSVGIGQISSEVPQNLSASRPQDRQFILSSKKLLLSDSGFYLCAWTGRTEAFFGQGTRLTVV.

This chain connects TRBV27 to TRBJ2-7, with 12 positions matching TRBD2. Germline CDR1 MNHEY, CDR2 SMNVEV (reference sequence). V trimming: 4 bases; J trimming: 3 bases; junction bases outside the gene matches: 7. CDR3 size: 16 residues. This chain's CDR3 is CASSSSGRALGYEQYF. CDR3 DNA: TGTGCCAGCAGTTCTAGCGGGAGGGCCTTGGGCTACGAGCAGTACTTC.

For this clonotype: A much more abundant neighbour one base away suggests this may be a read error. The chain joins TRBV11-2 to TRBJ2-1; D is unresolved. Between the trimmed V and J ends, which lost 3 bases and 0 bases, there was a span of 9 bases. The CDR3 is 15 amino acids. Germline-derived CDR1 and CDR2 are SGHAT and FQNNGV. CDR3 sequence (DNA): TGTGCCAGCAGCTTCAGCGCTATCTCCTACAATGAGCAGTTCTTC. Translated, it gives CASSFSAISYNEQFF.

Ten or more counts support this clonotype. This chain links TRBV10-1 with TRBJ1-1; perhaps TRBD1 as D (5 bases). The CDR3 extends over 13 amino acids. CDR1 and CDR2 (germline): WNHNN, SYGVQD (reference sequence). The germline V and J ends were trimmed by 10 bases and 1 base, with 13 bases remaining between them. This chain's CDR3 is CATSGGWNTEAFF. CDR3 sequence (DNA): TGCGCCACCTCGGGGGGATGGAACACTGAAGCTTTCTTT.

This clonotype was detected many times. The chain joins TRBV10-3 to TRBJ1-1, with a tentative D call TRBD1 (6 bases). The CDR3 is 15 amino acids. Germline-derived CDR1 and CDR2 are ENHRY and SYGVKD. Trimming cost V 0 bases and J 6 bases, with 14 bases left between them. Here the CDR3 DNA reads TGTGCCATCAGTGAGTCTGTTCAGGGGACGGCTGAAGCTTTCTTT. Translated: CAISESVQGTAEAFF.

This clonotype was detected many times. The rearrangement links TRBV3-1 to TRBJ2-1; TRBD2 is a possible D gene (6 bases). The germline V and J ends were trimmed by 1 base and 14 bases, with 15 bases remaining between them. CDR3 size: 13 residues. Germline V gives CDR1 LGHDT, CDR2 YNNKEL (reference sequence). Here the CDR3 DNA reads TGTGCCAGCAGCCAAGGTTCCGGGAGAAGCAAGTTCTTC. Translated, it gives CASSQGSGRSKFF.

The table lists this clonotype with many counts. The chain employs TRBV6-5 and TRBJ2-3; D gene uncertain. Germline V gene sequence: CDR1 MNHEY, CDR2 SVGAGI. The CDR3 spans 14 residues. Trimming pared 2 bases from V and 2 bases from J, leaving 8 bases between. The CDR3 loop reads CASSYGQHTDTQYF. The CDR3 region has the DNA TGTGCCAGCAGTTACGGGCAGCACACAGATACGCAGTATTTT.

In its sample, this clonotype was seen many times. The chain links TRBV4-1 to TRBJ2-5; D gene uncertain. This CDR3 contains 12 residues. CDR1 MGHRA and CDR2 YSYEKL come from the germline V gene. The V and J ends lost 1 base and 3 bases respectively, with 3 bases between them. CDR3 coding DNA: TGCGCCAGCAGCCAAGGGAAAGAGACCCAGTACTTC. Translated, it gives CASSQGKETQYF.

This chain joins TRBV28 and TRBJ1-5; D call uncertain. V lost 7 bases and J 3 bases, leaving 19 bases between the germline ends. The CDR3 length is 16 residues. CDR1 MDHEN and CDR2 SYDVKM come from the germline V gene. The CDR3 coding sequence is TGTGCCAGCACTTCAAATGGGAATCGGAACAATCAGCCCCAGCATTTT. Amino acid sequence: CASTSNGNRNNQPQHF.